Listed below are T cell receptor beta chains from one sample, sequenced in a study of radiation and T cells in renal cell carcinoma. Produced via immunoSEQ multiplex PCR; TCRdb's table is partial and in-frame only. The table includes approximately 120,000 clones, about four fifths detected once. Specimen: blood, collected from a patient whose treatment included radiotherapy and nephrectomy. Receptors were obtained from an older woman with renal cell carcinoma. CDR3s include the opening cysteine and the closing phenylalanine or tryptophan.

len: 13; v_gene: TRBV29-1; j_gene: TRBJ2-1; CDR3aa: CSVEEGGSNEQFF
len: 10; v_gene: TRBV20-1; j_gene: TRBJ2-5; CDR3aa: CSGGKETQYF
len: 15; v_gene: TRBV6-1; j_gene: TRBJ2-7; CDR3aa: CASSGEGGYSYEQYF
len: 18; v_gene: TRBV9; j_gene: TRBJ2-1; CDR3aa: CASSPTRGLAGVYNEQFF
len: 12; v_gene: TRBV5-4; j_gene: TRBJ2-7; CDR3aa: CASSLNNYEQYF
len: 11; v_gene: TRBV6-5; j_gene: TRBJ2-7; CDR3aa: CASSQSHEQYF
len: 14; v_gene: TRBV28; j_gene: TRBJ1-2; CDR3aa: CASTQEGEWGGYTF
len: 13; v_gene: TRBV28; j_gene: TRBJ1-2; CDR3aa: CASSLGGAYGYTF
len: 17; v_gene: TRBV4-1; j_gene: TRBJ1-3; CDR3aa: CASSQEQVTYSGNTIYF
len: 17; v_gene: TRBV7-9; j_gene: TRBJ2-7; CDR3aa: CASSPSSDSGRSYEQYF
len: 13; v_gene: TRBV28; j_gene: TRBJ1-5; CDR3aa: CASSLDADQPQHF
len: 16; v_gene: TRBV7-2; j_gene: TRBJ1-1; CDR3aa: CASSLVQGVVNTEAFF
len: 14; v_gene: TRBV6-1; j_gene: TRBJ2-3; CDR3aa: CASSFSPSTDTQYF
len: 14; v_gene: TRBV5-1; j_gene: TRBJ1-6; CDR3aa: CASSPPRDTHALHF
len: 15; v_gene: TRBV19; j_gene: TRBJ2-1; CDR3aa: CASSTELTTYNEQFF
len: 14; v_gene: TRBV19; j_gene: TRBJ1-1; CDR3aa: CASSMVGSYTEAFF
len: 15; v_gene: TRBV5-4; j_gene: TRBJ1-2; CDR3aa: CASSLAPGTEYGYTF
len: 14; v_gene: TRBV7-9; j_gene: TRBJ2-3; CDR3aa: CASSFSGGTDTQYF
len: 16; v_gene: TRBV5-1; j_gene: TRBJ1-1; CDR3aa: CASSLAVEGGSTEAFF
len: 13; v_gene: TRBV5-1; j_gene: TRBJ1-2; CDR3aa: CASSLATGFGYTF
len: 14; v_gene: TRBV9; j_gene: TRBJ2-5; CDR3aa: CASSQEMYQETQYF
len: 14; v_gene: TRBV5-4; j_gene: TRBJ2-2; CDR3aa: CASMGRPNTGELFF
len: 14; v_gene: TRBV6-1; j_gene: TRBJ2-2; CDR3aa: CASREPGLTGELFF
len: 15; v_gene: TRBV9; j_gene: TRBJ2-5; CDR3aa: CASSPSPLAEETQYF
len: 12; v_gene: TRBV7-9; j_gene: TRBJ1-1; CDR3aa: CASREVGTEAFF
len: 14; v_gene: TRBV7-9; j_gene: TRBJ1-6; CDR3aa: CASSQTGANSPLHF
len: 15; v_gene: TRBV5-1; j_gene: TRBJ2-2; CDR3aa: CASSFGQAFTGELFF
len: 14; v_gene: TRBV6-5; j_gene: TRBJ1-2; CDR3aa: CASSFGTPRGGYTF
len: 13; v_gene: TRBV25-1; j_gene: TRBJ1-1; CDR3aa: CASSEPGQGEAFF
len: 14; v_gene: TRBV9; j_gene: TRBJ2-2; CDR3aa: CASSAIPHTGELFF
len: 14; v_gene: TRBV2; j_gene: TRBJ2-1; CDR3aa: CASSASRDYNEQFF
len: 14; v_gene: TRBV9; j_gene: TRBJ2-2; CDR3aa: CASSPTGEAGELFF
len: 15; v_gene: TRBV5-4; j_gene: TRBJ2-5; CDR3aa: CASSLLGTGQETQYF
len: 15; v_gene: TRBV5-8; j_gene: TRBJ1-5; CDR3aa: CASTKDRSSNQPQHF
len: 17; v_gene: TRBV4-3; j_gene: TRBJ2-1; CDR3aa: CASSQDFGGAVYNEQFF
len: 15; v_gene: TRBV5-1; j_gene: TRBJ2-2; CDR3aa: CASSAGGASTGELFF
len: 18; v_gene: TRBV4-2; j_gene: TRBJ2-1; CDR3aa: CASSQEGRDRGYDNEQFF
len: 14; v_gene: TRBV7-8; j_gene: TRBJ2-7; CDR3aa: CASSSSVSEGEQYF
len: 15; v_gene: TRBV6-1; j_gene: TRBJ2-7; CDR3aa: CASSEGPGSSYEQYF
len: 13; v_gene: TRBV18; j_gene: TRBJ2-2; CDR3aa: CASSPKRTGELFF
len: 13; v_gene: TRBV29-1; j_gene: TRBJ1-5; CDR3aa: CSAGQGTDQPQHF
len: 20; v_gene: TRBV2; j_gene: TRBJ2-7; CDR3aa: CASIPKFLTQENYNSYEQYF
len: 14; v_gene: TRBV5-1; j_gene: TRBJ1-1; CDR3aa: CASSLETRNTEAFF
len: 14; v_gene: TRBV7-9; j_gene: TRBJ2-1; CDR3aa: CASSSILGYNEQFF
len: 15; v_gene: TRBV11-2; j_gene: TRBJ2-1; CDR3aa: CASSRDRGFVNEQFF
len: 14; v_gene: TRBV19; j_gene: TRBJ2-3; CDR3aa: CATQGLAGMDTQYF
len: 11; v_gene: TRBV28; j_gene: TRBJ1-1; CDR3aa: CASSLEGEAFF
len: 14; v_gene: TRBV2; j_gene: TRBJ2-7; CDR3aa: CASSEMGQPKEQYF
len: 15; v_gene: TRBV6-1; j_gene: TRBJ2-1; CDR3aa: CASSEDPNSYNEQFF
len: 15; v_gene: TRBV7-9; j_gene: TRBJ2-5; CDR3aa: CASSLQGTHQETQYF
len: 15; v_gene: TRBV19; j_gene: TRBJ1-5; CDR3aa: CASTPRRGGNQPQHF
len: 12; v_gene: TRBV29-1; j_gene: TRBJ1-5; CDR3aa: CSGGQNNQPQHF
len: 14; v_gene: TRBV27; j_gene: TRBJ2-5; CDR3aa: CASSLDRRGETQYF
len: 15; v_gene: TRBV5-1; j_gene: TRBJ2-7; CDR3aa: CASRPSGGGSYEQYF